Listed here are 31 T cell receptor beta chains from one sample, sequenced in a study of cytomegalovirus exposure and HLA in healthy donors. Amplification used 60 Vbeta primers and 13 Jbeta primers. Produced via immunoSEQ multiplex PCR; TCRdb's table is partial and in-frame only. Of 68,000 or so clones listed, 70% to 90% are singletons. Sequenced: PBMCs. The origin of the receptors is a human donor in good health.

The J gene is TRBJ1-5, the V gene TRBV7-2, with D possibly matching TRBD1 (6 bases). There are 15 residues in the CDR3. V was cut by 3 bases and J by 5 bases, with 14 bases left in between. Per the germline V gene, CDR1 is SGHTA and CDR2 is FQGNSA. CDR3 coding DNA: TGTGCCAGCAGCTTTGGACAGTCCGGGGATCAGCCCCAGCATTTT. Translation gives CASSFGQSGDQPQHF.

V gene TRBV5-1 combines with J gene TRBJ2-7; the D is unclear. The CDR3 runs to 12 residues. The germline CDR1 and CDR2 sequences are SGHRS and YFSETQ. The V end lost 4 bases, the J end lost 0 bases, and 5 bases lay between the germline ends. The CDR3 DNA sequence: TGCGCCAGCAGCCAATTCTCCTACGAGCAGTACTTC. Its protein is CASSQFSYEQYF.

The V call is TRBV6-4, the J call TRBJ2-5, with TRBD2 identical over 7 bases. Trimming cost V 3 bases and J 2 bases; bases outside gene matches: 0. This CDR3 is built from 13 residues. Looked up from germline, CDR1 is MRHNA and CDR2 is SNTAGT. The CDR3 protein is CASSEGGQETQYF. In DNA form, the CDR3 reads TGTGCCAGCAGTGAGGGAGGGCAAGAGACCCAGTACTTC.

The chain's CDR3 is CASSSSGVLEAFF. The CDR3 coding sequence is TGTGCCAGCAGTTCATCAGGGGTCCTTGAAGCTTTCTTT. The rearrangement uses TRBV6-5 and TRBJ1-1, with TRBD1 as a possible D gene (6 bases). Trimming took off 4 bases at V and 7 bases at J, with 13 bases between the two ends. Germline V gives CDR1 MNHEY, CDR2 SVGAGI. The CDR3 is made up of 13 amino acids.

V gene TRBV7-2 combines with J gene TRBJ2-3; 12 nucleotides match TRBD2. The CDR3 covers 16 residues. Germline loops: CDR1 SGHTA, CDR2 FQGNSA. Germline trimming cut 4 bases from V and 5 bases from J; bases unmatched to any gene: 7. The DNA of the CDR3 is TGTGCCAGCAGCTCTGGACTAGCGGGGTCGGGAGATACGCAGTATTTT. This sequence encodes CASSSGLAGSGDTQYF.

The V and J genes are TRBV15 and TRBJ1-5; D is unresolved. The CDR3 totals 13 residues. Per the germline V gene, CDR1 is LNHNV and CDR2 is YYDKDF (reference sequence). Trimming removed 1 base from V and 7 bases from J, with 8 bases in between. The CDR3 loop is CATSRGPRQPQHF. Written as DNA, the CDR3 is TGTGCCACCAGCAGAGGGCCCAGGCAGCCCCAGCATTTT.

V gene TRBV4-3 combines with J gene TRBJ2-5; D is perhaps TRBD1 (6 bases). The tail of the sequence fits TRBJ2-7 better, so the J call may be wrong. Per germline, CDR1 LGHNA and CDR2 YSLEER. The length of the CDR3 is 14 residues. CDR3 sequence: CASSQGTDSYEQYF. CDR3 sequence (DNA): TGCGCCAGCAGCCAAGGGACAGACTCCTACGAGCAGTACTTC.

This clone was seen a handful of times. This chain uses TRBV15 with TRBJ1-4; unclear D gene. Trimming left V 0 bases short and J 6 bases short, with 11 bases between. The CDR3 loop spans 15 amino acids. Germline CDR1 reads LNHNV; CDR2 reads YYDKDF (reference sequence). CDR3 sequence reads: CATSRDTGIYEKLFF. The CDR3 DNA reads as TGTGCCACCAGCAGAGATACGGGGATTTATGAAAAACTGTTTTTT.

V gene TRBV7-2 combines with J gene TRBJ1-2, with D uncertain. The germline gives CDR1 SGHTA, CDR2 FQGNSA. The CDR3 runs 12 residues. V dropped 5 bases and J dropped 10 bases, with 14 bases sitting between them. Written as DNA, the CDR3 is TGTGCCAGCAGCCGCGGGCCCACTGACTACACCTTC. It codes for CASSRGPTDYTF. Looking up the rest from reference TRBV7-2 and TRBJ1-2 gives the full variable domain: GAGVSQSPSNKVTEKGKDVELRCDPISGHTALYWYRQSLGQGLEFLIYFQGNSAPDKSGLPSDRFSAERTGGSVSTLTIQRTQQEDSAVYLCASSRGPTDYTFGSGTRLTVV.

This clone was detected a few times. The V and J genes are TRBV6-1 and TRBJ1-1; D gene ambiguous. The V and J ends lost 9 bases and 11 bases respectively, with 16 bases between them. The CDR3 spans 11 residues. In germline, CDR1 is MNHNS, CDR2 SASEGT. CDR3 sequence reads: CASSGMGRAFF. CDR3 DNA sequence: TGTGCCAGTTCCGGGATGGGCAGGGCTTTCTTT.

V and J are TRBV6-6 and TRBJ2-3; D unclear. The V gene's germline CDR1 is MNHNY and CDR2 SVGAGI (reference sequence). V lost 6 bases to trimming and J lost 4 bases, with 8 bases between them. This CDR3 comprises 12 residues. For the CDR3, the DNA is TGTGCCAGCAGCCCAAAATCAGATACGCAGTATTTT. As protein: CASSPKSDTQYF.

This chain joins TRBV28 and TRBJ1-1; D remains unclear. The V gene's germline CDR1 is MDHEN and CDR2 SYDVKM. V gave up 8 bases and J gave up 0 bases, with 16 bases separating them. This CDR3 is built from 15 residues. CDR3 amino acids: CASGGRARMNTEAFF. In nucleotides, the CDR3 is TGTGCCAGCGGAGGGAGGGCGAGAATGAACACTGAAGCTTTCTTT. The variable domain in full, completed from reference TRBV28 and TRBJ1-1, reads DVKVTQSSRYLVKRTGEKVFLECVQDMDHENMFWYRQDPGLGLRLIYFSYDVKMKEKGDIPEGYSVSREKKERFSLILESASTNQTSMYLCASGGRARMNTEAFFGQGTRLTVV.

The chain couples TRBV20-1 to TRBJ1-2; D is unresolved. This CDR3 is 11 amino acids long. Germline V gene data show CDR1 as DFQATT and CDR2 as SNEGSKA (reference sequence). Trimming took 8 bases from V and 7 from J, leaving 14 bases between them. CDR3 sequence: CSPRRGGGYTF. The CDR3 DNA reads TGCAGTCCTCGGAGAGGTGGTGGCTACACCTTC.

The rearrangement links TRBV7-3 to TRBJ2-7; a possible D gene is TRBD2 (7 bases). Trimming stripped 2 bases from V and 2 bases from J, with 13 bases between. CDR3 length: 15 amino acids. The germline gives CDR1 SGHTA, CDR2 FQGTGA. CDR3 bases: TGTGCCAGCAGCTTATCCGGGGGGCTAGCCTACGAGCAGTACTTC. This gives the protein CASSLSGGLAYEQYF. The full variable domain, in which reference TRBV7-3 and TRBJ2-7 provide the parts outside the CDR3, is GAGVSQTPSNKVTEKGKYVELRCDPISGHTALYWYRQSLGQGPEFLIYFQGTGAADDSGLPNDRFFAVRPEGSVSTLKIQRTERGDSAVYLCASSLSGGLAYEQYFGPGTRLTVT.

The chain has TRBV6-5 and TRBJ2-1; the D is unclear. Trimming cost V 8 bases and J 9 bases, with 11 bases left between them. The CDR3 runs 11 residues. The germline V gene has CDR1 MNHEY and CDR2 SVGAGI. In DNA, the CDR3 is TGTGCCAGCTTAGATCTAGGTGAGCAGTTCTTC. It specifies CASLDLGEQFF.

CDR3: CASSPGQGVSGYTF. The CDR3 DNA reads TGTGCCAGCAGCCCCGGACAGGGGGTTAGCGGCTACACCTTC. The rearrangement links TRBV7-2 to TRBJ1-2, with 10 bases lining up with TRBD1. The ends lost 5 bases at V and 8 bases at J; junction bases unmatched: 8. The CDR3 has 14 residues. The germline V gene has CDR1 SGHTA and CDR2 FQGNSA. Complete variable domain (other parts from reference TRBV7-2 and TRBJ1-2): GAGVSQSPSNKVTEKGKDVELRCDPISGHTALYWYRQSLGQGLEFLIYFQGNSAPDKSGLPSDRFSAERTGGSVSTLTIQRTQQEDSAVYLCASSPGQGVSGYTFGSGTRLTVV.

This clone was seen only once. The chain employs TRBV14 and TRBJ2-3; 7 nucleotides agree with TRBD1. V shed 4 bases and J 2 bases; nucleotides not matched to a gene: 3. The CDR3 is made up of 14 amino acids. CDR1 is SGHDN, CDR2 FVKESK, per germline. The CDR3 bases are TGTGCCAGCAGCCGACAGGGTATCACAGATACGCAGTATTTT. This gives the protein CASSRQGITDTQYF.

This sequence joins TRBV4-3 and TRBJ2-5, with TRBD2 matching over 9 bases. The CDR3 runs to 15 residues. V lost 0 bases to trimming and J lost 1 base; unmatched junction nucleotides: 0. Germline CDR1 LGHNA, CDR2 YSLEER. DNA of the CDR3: TGCGCCAGCAGCCAAGAGCGGGGGGGCCAAGAGACCCAGTACTTC. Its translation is CASSQERGGQETQYF.

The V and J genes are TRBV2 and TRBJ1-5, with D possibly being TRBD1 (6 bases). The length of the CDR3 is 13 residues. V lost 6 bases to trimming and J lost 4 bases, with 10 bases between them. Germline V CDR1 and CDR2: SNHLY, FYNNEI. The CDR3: CASRPTGNQPQHF. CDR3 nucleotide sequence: TGTGCCAGCAGACCAACAGGGAATCAGCCCCAGCATTTT.

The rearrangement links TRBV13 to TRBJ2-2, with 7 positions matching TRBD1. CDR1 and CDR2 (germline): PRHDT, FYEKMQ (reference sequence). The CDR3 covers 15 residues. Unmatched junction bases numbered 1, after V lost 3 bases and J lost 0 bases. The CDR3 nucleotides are TGTGCCAGCAGCTTGACAGGGCCGAACACCGGGGAGCTGTTTTTT. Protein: CASSLTGPNTGELFF.

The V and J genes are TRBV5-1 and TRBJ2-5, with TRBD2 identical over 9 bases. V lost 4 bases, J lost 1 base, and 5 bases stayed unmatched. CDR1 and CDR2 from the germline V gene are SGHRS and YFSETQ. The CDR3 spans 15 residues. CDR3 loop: CASSRLAGPQETQYF. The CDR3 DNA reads TGCGCCAGCAGCCGTCTAGCGGGGCCCCAAGAGACCCAGTACTTC.

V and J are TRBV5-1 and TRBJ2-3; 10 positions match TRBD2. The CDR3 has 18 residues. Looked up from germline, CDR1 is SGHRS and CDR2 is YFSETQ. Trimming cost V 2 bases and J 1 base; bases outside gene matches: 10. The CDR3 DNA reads TGCGCCAGCAGCTTCGACCCCGCTAGCGGGGGACGCACAGATACGCAGTATTTT. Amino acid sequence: CASSFDPASGGRTDTQYF. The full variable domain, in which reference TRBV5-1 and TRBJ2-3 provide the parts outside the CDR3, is KAGVTQTPRYLIKTRGQQVTLSCSPISGHRSVSWYQQTPGQGLQFLFEYFSETQRNKGNFPGRFSGRQFSNSRSEMNVSTLELGDSALYLCASSFDPASGGRTDTQYFGPGTRLTVL.

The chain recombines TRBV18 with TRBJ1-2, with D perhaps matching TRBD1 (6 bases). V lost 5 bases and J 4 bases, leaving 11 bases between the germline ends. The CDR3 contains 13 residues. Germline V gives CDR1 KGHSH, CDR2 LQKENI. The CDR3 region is CASSKDSLYGYTF. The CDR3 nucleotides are TGTGCCAGCTCAAAGGACAGTCTCTATGGCTACACCTTC.

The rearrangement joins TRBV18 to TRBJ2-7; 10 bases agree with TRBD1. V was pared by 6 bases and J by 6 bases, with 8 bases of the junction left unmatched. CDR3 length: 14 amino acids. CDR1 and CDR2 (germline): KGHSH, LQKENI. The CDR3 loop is CASSAGTGVVEQYF. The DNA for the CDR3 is TGTGCCAGCTCGGCCGGGACAGGGGTGGTCGAGCAGTACTTC.

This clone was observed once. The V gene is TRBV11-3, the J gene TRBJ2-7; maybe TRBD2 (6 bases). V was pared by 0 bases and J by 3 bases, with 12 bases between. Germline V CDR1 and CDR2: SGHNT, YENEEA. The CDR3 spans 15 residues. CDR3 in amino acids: CASSLDSGTLYEQYF. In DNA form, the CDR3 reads TGTGCCAGCAGCTTAGATTCAGGGACTCTCTACGAGCAGTACTTC.

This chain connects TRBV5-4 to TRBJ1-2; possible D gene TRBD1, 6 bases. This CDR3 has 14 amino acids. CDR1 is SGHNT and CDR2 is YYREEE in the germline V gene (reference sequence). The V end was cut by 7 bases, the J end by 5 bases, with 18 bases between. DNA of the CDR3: TGTGCCAGCTCCAGGACAGTGGGCATGTATGGCTACACCTTC. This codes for CASSRTVGMYGYTF.

Written as DNA, the CDR3 is TGTGCCTGGAGTGAGGACAGGGACCCTAATCAGCCCCAGCATTTT. Amino acid sequence: CAWSEDRDPNQPQHF. The chain is built from TRBV30 and TRBJ1-5; TRBD1 matches at 8 bases. The CDR3 covers 15 residues. The ends lost 1 base at V and 4 bases at J; junction bases unmatched: 6. The V gene's germline CDR1 is GTSNPN and CDR2 SVGIG (reference sequence). Full variable domain (outside the CDR3, taken from reference TRBV30 and TRBJ1-5): SQTIHQWPATLVQPVGSPLSLECTVEGTSNPNLYWYRQAAGRGLQLLFYSVGIGQISSEVPQNLSASRPQDRQFILSSKKLLLSDSGFYLCAWSEDRDPNQPQHFGDGTRLSIL.

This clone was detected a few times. The CDR3 sequence is CASSSTAGGVEQPQHF. The CDR3 DNA reads TGTGCCAGTAGTTCCACCGCAGGGGGCGTGGAACAGCCCCAGCATTTT. J is TRBJ1-5 and V is TRBV19; 8 nucleotides match TRBD1. The length of the CDR3 is 16 residues. V lost 5 bases and J lost 7; bases outside the gene matches: 13. Germline loops: CDR1 LNHDA, CDR2 SQIVND (reference sequence).

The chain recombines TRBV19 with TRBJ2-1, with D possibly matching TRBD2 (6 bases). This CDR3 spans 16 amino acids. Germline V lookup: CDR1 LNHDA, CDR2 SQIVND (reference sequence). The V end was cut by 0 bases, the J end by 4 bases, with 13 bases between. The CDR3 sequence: CASSIEAGFGYNEQFF. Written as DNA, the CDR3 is TGTGCCAGTAGTATAGAAGCGGGTTTCGGATACAATGAGCAGTTCTTC.

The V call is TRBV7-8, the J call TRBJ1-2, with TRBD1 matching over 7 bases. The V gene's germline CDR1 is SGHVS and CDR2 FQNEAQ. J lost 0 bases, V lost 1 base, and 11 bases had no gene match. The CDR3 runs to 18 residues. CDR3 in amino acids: CASSLGRGQSQANYGYTF. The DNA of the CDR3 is TGTGCCAGCAGCTTAGGGAGGGGGCAGAGTCAAGCTAACTATGGCTACACCTTC.

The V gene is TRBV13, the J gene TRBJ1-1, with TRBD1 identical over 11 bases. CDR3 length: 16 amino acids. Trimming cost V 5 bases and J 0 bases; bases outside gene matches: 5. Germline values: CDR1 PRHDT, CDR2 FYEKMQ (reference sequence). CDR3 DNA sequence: TGTGCCAGCAGCCCTCGGACAGGGGGCATGAACACTGAAGCTTTCTTT. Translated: CASSPRTGGMNTEAFF.